Presented here are 29 T cell receptor beta chains from one specimen sequenced in a study of blood T cell repertoires in COVID-19. Here immunoSEQ multiplex PCR was the method, and the copy in TCRdb shows in-frame clones only, minus some. Of nearly 60,000 clones listed, about 83% are singletons. The sequenced sample was peripheral blood. Receptor source: a man aged 35 to 55 with active COVID-19.

The V and J genes are TRBV3-1 (or the pseudogene TRBV3-2) and TRBJ1-4; no clear D. This CDR3 spans 15 amino acids. Deletions cut 0 bases from V and 8 bases from J, with 13 bases between. Germline assignment: CDR1 LGHDT and CDR2 YNNKEL (reference sequence). This CDR3 is CASSQDSGEREKLFF. CDR3 DNA sequence: TGTGCCAGCAGCCAAGATAGCGGGGAGCGGGAAAAACTGTTTTTT.

This chain uses TRBV15 with TRBJ2-3; 9 positions agree with TRBD2. The CDR3 consists of 17 residues. Losses at the gene ends were 1 base for V and 4 bases for J; bases not matched to a gene: 9. CDR1 is LNHNV, CDR2 YYDKDF, per germline (reference sequence). CDR3 coding DNA: TGTGCCACCAGCAGAGGTAGAAGGGCTAGCGGGGCAGATACGCAGTATTTT. It is translated as CATSRGRRASGADTQYF.

The V and J genes are TRBV5-1 and TRBJ2-1; 8 nucleotides align to TRBD2. CDR3 length: 15 residues. V was clipped by 4 bases and J by 8 bases; unmatched bases: 11. Germline CDR1 is SGHRS and CDR2 is YFSETQ. In nucleotides, the CDR3 is TGCGCCAGCAGCCTCCGAGCGGGAGAGGTCGATGAGCAGTTCTTC. It translates to CASSLRAGEVDEQFF. Looking up the rest from reference TRBV5-1 and TRBJ2-1 gives the full variable domain: KAGVTQTPRYLIKTRGQQVTLSCSPISGHRSVSWYQQTPGQGLQFLFEYFSETQRNKGNFPGRFSGRQFSNSRSEMNVSTLELGDSALYLCASSLRAGEVDEQFFGPGTRLTVL.

The V call is TRBV5-1, the J call TRBJ2-3, with 7 positions matching TRBD1. This CDR3 has 17 residues. Germline CDR1 and CDR2: SGHRS and YFSETQ. V dropped 2 bases and J dropped 1; count of bases not matched to a gene: 10. Written as DNA, the CDR3 is TGCGCCAGCAGCTTCCTCGGACAGGCCGGGGGCACAGATACGCAGTATTTT. Protein product: CASSFLGQAGGTDTQYF.

The chain uses TRBV19 and TRBJ1-1; D uncertain. CDR3 length: 15 residues. Deletions cut 3 bases from V and 2 bases from J, with 13 bases between. Germline V gene sequence: CDR1 LNHDA, CDR2 SQIVND (reference sequence). The CDR3 spells CASSISGQFNTEAFF. The CDR3 region has the DNA TGTGCCAGTAGTATCAGTGGGCAATTCAACACTGAAGCTTTCTTT. Combining the CDR3 with reference TRBV19 and TRBJ1-1 gives the whole variable domain DGGITQSPKYLFRKEGQNVTLSCEQNLNHDAMYWYRQDPGQGLRLIYYSQIVNDFQKGDIAEGYSVSREKKESFPLTVTSAQKNPTAFYLCASSISGQFNTEAFFGQGTRLTVV.

V usage is TRBV28 and J usage is TRBJ2-1; D gene unclear. Germline V gives CDR1 MDHEN, CDR2 SYDVKM. Deletions cut 3 bases from V and 0 bases from J, with 9 bases between. This CDR3 is 15 amino acids long. The CDR3 sequence is CASSLAEASYNEQFF. CDR3 DNA sequence: TGTGCCAGCAGTTTGGCGGAAGCCTCCTACAATGAGCAGTTCTTC.

The rearrangement uses TRBV11-3 and TRBJ1-1; TRBD1 agrees at 10 bases. Trimming took 1 base from V and 6 from J; bases not matched to a gene: 8. The CDR3 is 16 amino acids. CDR1 is SGHNT, CDR2 YENEEA, per germline. CDR3 residues: CASSLGQDRGFSEAFF. The CDR3 region has the DNA TGTGCCAGCAGCTTAGGCCAGGACAGGGGGTTCTCTGAAGCTTTCTTT.

The CDR3 loop is CASSLDRGVPYEQYF. The CDR3 DNA follows: TGTGCCAGCAGCTTAGACAGGGGGGTCCCCTACGAGCAGTACTTC. This chain uses TRBV11-2 with TRBJ2-7, with TRBD1 as a possible D gene (7 bases). The CDR3 spans 15 residues. Germline loops: CDR1 SGHAT, CDR2 FQNNGV. V dropped 0 bases and J dropped 2 bases, with 11 bases sitting between them.

This CDR3 is CASTRGGVAEAFF. The CDR3 DNA is TGTGCCAGCACTCGGGGGGGCGTAGCTGAAGCTTTCTTT. The chain couples TRBV6-5 to TRBJ1-1; TRBD1 is a possible D gene (6 bases). The CDR3 covers 13 residues. Germline CDR1 and CDR2: MNHEY and SVGAGI. V was trimmed by 7 bases and J by 6 bases, leaving 15 bases between them.

This chain uses TRBV5-6 with TRBJ2-2; no clear D gene. Between the trimmed V and J ends, which lost 0 bases and 5 bases, there was a span of 5 bases. CDR1 and CDR2 from the germline V gene are SGHDT and YYEEEE. The CDR3 length is 13 residues. The CDR3 coding sequence is TGTGCCAGCAGCTTGGAGCGTACCGGGGAGCTGTTTTTT. Translated, it gives CASSLERTGELFF. The variable domain in full, with the rest retrieved from reference TRBV5-6 and TRBJ2-2, is DAGVTQSPTHLIKTRGQQVTLRCSPKSGHDTVSWYQQALGQGPQFIFQYYEEEERQRGNFPDRFSGHQFPNYSSELNVNALLLGDSALYLCASSLERTGELFFGEGSRLTVL.

V and J are TRBV10-3 and TRBJ2-7; maybe TRBD2 (5 bases). Between the trimmed V and J ends, which lost 4 bases and 2 bases, there was a span of 9 bases. Germline lookup yields CDR1 ENHRY and CDR2 SYGVKD. This CDR3 spans 13 amino acids. The CDR3 sequence: CAISGLSPYEQYF. Here the CDR3 DNA reads TGTGCCATCAGTGGACTATCCCCCTACGAGCAGTACTTC.

The table lists this clone with a few counts. The rearrangement links TRBV19 to TRBJ2-1, with TRBD2 identical over 12 bases. Germline V lookup: CDR1 LNHDA, CDR2 SQIVND (reference sequence). The CDR3 loop spans 15 amino acids. The V segment lost 3 bases and the J segment 8 bases; nucleotides outside the gene matches: 5. The CDR3 region has the DNA TGTGCCAGTAGTATGACTAGCGGGAGTATGGATGAGCAGTTCTTC. Translating gives CASSMTSGSMDEQFF.

The chain links TRBV19 to TRBJ2-3, with D tentatively TRBD2 (5 bases). Trimming took off 3 bases at V and 1 base at J, with 14 bases between the two ends. The CDR3 sequence is 16 residues long. Germline V CDR1 and CDR2: LNHDA, SQIVND (reference sequence). The CDR3 reads CASSMILVLGTDTQYF. CDR3 bases: TGTGCCAGTAGTATGATACTAGTGTTAGGCACAGATACGCAGTATTTT.

The rearrangement uses TRBV30 and TRBJ1-1; 7 bases line up with TRBD1. This CDR3 is built from 14 residues. Germline CDR1 GTSNPN, CDR2 SVGIG (reference sequence). V shed 2 bases, J shed 3 bases, and the junction held 6 bases outside the gene matches. The CDR3: CAWSLDRVHTEAFF. As DNA, the CDR3 is TGTGCCTGGAGTCTTGACAGGGTACACACTGAAGCTTTCTTT.

The chain is built from TRBV7-3 and TRBJ2-1; the match to TRBD2 covers 9 bases. V lost 1 base to trimming and J lost 4 bases; unmatched junction nucleotides: 5. This CDR3 is 16 amino acids long. Germline CDR1 is SGHTA and CDR2 is FQGTGA. CDR3 amino acids: CASSLNPSGIYNEQFF. The CDR3 coding sequence is TGTGCCAGCAGCTTAAATCCTAGCGGGATTTACAATGAGCAGTTCTTC.

In this sample, this clone turned up once. The V gene is TRBV19, the J gene TRBJ1-3; 7 nucleotides line up with TRBD1. This CDR3 spans 15 amino acids. Germline V lookup: CDR1 LNHDA, CDR2 SQIVND (reference sequence). V shed 5 bases and J 0 bases; nucleotides not matched to a gene: 4. CDR3 DNA sequence: TGTGCCAGTAGTTCCACAGGGGACTCTGGAAACACCATATATTTT. As protein: CASSSTGDSGNTIYF.

The chain couples TRBV6-5 to TRBJ2-5, with D perhaps matching TRBD2 (5 bases). V was trimmed by 5 bases and J by 7 bases, leaving 17 bases between them. CDR1 and CDR2 (germline): MNHEY, SVGAGI. The CDR3 is 14 residues long. The CDR3 nucleotides read TGTGCCAGCAGTCGAGGACTCTGGGAAGGGACCCAGTACTTC. Encoded protein: CASSRGLWEGTQYF.

The V and J genes are TRBV19 and TRBJ1-5, with 9 positions matching TRBD1. Unmatched junction bases numbered 8, after V lost 5 bases and J lost 6 bases. Germline CDR1 and CDR2: LNHDA and SQIVND (reference sequence). CDR3 length: 15 residues. Written as DNA, the CDR3 is TGTGCCAGTAGTGCCACAGGGGGCGCGAGTCAGCCCCAGCATTTT. It translates to CASSATGGASQPQHF.

The chain is built from TRBV5-1 and TRBJ2-2; perhaps TRBD1 as D (7 bases). CDR1 is SGHRS and CDR2 is YFSETQ in the germline V gene. The CDR3 consists of 19 residues. The V gene lost 0 bases and the J gene lost 2 bases, with 20 bases spanning the gap. CDR3 DNA sequence: TGCGCCAGCAGCTTGGTGGGGGGACAGCGGAAAGGAAACACCGGGGAGCTGTTTTTT. This encodes CASSLVGGQRKGNTGELFF.

This CDR3 is CASSLLAGVRDEQFF. The DNA of the CDR3 is TGTGCCAGCAGTTTACTAGCGGGAGTTCGTGATGAGCAGTTCTTC. V is TRBV28 and J is TRBJ2-1; 10 nucleotides match TRBD2. V dropped 2 bases and J dropped 8; count of bases not matched to a gene: 6. Germline-derived CDR1 and CDR2 are MDHEN and SYDVKM. This CDR3 has 15 residues.

In this sample, this clone turned up once. The rearrangement links TRBV5-4 to TRBJ2-1; weak D call: TRBD2 (5 bases). Trimming removed 4 bases from V and 6 bases from J, with 8 bases in between. This CDR3 spans 12 amino acids. Germline-derived CDR1 and CDR2 are SGHNT and YYREEE (reference sequence). CDR3 in amino acids: CASSLSGNEQFF. CDR3 in DNA: TGTGCCAGCAGCCTCAGCGGCAATGAGCAGTTCTTC.

V gene TRBV28 combines with J gene TRBJ2-5; TRBD1 matches 7 bases. V was clipped by 4 bases and J by 4 bases; unmatched bases: 9. There are 15 residues in the CDR3. CDR1 and CDR2 from the germline V gene are MDHEN and SYDVKM. The CDR3 reads CASSSPAYRGETQYF. The CDR3 nucleotides read TGTGCCAGCAGTTCTCCCGCCTACAGGGGAGAGACCCAGTACTTC.

The chain combines TRBV24-1 with TRBJ2-7; 9 positions match TRBD1. V lost 7 bases and J lost 7; bases outside the gene matches: 10. This CDR3 region has 14 residues. Looked up from germline, CDR1 is KGHDR and CDR2 is SFDVKD. CDR3 residues: CATSTSGQGGEQYF. CDR3 nucleotide sequence: TGTGCCACCAGCACCTCGGGACAGGGTGGGGAGCAGTACTTC.

CDR3 amino acids: CASSVTGTGNTIYF. Here the CDR3 DNA reads TGTGCCAGCAGCGTGACAGGGACTGGAAACACCATATATTTT. The J gene is TRBJ1-3, the V gene TRBV9; 7 bases fit TRBD1. With 2 bases clipped from V and 2 bases from J, the junction kept 1 base outside the gene matches. Germline V lookup: CDR1 SGDLS, CDR2 YYNGEE. The CDR3 runs 14 residues.

V and J are TRBV5-1 and TRBJ2-2; 11 bases match TRBD2. The V gene's germline CDR1 is SGHRS and CDR2 YFSETQ. The CDR3 runs 20 residues. The V and J ends lost 7 bases and 7 bases, in that order; junction bases with no gene match: 24. The CDR3 DNA reads TGCGCCAGCCGCCTTTACAGGGGATTACTAGCGGGAGACTTCAGCGGGGAGCTGTTTTTT. Protein: CASRLYRGLLAGDFSGELFF.

The chain employs TRBV5-1 and TRBJ1-1; D might be TRBD1 (5 bases). Trimming cost V 3 bases and J 1 base, with 10 bases left between them. The CDR3 has 14 residues. Germline V gene lookup returns CDR1 SGHRS and CDR2 YFSETQ. Written as DNA, the CDR3 is TGCGCCAGCAGCTCCCTGACAGAGAACACTGAAGCTTTCTTT. This translates into CASSSLTENTEAFF.

The chain links TRBV15 to TRBJ2-1; 9 nucleotides align to TRBD1. Germline V gene data show CDR1 as LNHNV and CDR2 as YYDKDF (reference sequence). The CDR3 runs 15 residues. Trimming removed 1 base from V and 8 bases from J; junction bases left unmatched: 6. CDR3 residues: CATSRAGTGYDEQFF. The CDR3 DNA sequence: TGTGCCACCAGCAGAGCCGGGACAGGGTATGATGAGCAGTTCTTC.

The chain joins TRBV13 to TRBJ2-5; D is uncertain. Germline CDR1 is PRHDT and CDR2 is FYEKMQ (reference sequence). Deletions cut 9 bases from V and 5 bases from J, with 10 bases between. This CDR3 region has 11 residues. The CDR3 coding sequence is TGTGCCAGTAAGAGATGGGAGACCCAGTACTTC. It codes for CASKRWETQYF. The full variable domain, with the rest looked up from reference TRBV13 and TRBJ2-5, is AAGVIQSPRHLIKEKRETATLKCYPIPRHDTVYWYQQGPGQDPQFLISFYEKMQSDKGSIPDRFSAQQFSDYHSELNMSSLELGDSALYFCASKRWETQYFGPGTRLLVL.

Here the CDR3 reads CASSGRTWGDEQFF. CDR3 nucleotide sequence: TGTGCCAGTAGTGGTCGGACTTGGGGGGATGAGCAGTTCTTC. The chain uses TRBV19 and TRBJ2-1; a weak D match, TRBD2 (6 bases). V lost 5 bases and J 8 bases, leaving 16 bases between the germline ends. The CDR3 covers 14 residues. Looked up from germline, CDR1 is LNHDA and CDR2 is SQIVND (reference sequence). The whole variable domain, filled in from reference TRBV19 and TRBJ2-1, reads DGGITQSPKYLFRKEGQNVTLSCEQNLNHDAMYWYRQDPGQGLRLIYYSQIVNDFQKGDIAEGYSVSREKKESFPLTVTSAQKNPTAFYLCASSGRTWGDEQFFGPGTRLTVL.